This T cell receptor beta chain emerged from a study of T-cell reconstitution after alpha-beta-depleted transplantation in children (dated by TCRdb to the mid-2010s). Context from the whole study: The study quantitatively tracked T-cell immune reconstitution after TCRalphabeta/CD19-depleted allogeneic hematopoietic cell transplantation in children using TCR repertoire profiling. What the authors observed across the whole study: In some patients, high TCRbeta diversity at day 60 was attributed to recipient T cells and intrathymic progenitors that had survived conditioning. Hyperexpanded clone frequencies declined over subsequent months; after one year, T-cell counts and TCRbeta diversity were mostly attributed to newly produced T cells. Apparently early alphabetaT-cell count recovery about two months after transplant reportedly relied on only several hundred rapidly expanded clones derived from non-depleted graft cells.

There are many counts of this clonotype. This receptor's antigen is unknown. No base qualities exist here, and no much larger clone lies one base off it. The library relied on PCR. The instrument was an Illumina HiSeq 2500. TCR library preparation used molecular barcoding, with unique molecular identifiers applied to normalize quantification of the TCRbeta repertoire. The public sequencing data were trimmed at Q25 with fastp and processed into clonotypes with MiXCR by TCRdb, which kept only in-frame beta chains. Rows matching on CDR3 protein sequence are summarized as one entry with the most common DNA and genes. Present in this sample are about 180,000 distinct CDR3 sequences, around 10% of which were seen just once. 13% of the sample is taken by the ten largest. This specimen's treatment or condition label, interpreted: allogeneic hematopoietic cell transplantation with graft depleted of TCRalphabeta T cells and CD19 B cells. Transplant recipients were children who received TCRalphabeta/CD19-depleted allogeneic hematopoietic cell grafts.

From its cysteine to its phenylalanine, the CDR3 spans 14 amino acids. The retained sequence is limited to the CDR3, 42 bases, with the frame set at the first base. V loses 2 bases of germline sequence and J loses 10 bases, and the interval between the two ends is 17 bases. The germline V gene provides CDR1 SNHLY and CDR2 FYNNEI. The sequence was obtained from a boy aged 2 to 10 with acute myeloid leukemia, due to receive a stem cell transplant. The source was PBMCs, collected before TCRalphabeta/CD19-depleted stem cell transplant. Recombination connected TRBV2 to TRBJ1-1; the D gene cannot be resolved reliably. The CDR3 is CASSERYLSRLAFF. In nucleotides, the sequence is TGTGCCAGCAGTGAAAGGTACTTGAGCCGTCTAGCTTTCTTT. Joined to the reference TRBV2 and TRBJ1-1 proteins, this CDR3 gives the full variable domain: EPEVTQTPSHQVTQMGQEVILRCVPISNHLYFYWYRQILGQKVEFLVSFYNNEISEKSEIFDDQFSVERPDGSNFTLKIRSTKLEDSAMYFCASSERYLSRLAFFGQGTRLTVV.